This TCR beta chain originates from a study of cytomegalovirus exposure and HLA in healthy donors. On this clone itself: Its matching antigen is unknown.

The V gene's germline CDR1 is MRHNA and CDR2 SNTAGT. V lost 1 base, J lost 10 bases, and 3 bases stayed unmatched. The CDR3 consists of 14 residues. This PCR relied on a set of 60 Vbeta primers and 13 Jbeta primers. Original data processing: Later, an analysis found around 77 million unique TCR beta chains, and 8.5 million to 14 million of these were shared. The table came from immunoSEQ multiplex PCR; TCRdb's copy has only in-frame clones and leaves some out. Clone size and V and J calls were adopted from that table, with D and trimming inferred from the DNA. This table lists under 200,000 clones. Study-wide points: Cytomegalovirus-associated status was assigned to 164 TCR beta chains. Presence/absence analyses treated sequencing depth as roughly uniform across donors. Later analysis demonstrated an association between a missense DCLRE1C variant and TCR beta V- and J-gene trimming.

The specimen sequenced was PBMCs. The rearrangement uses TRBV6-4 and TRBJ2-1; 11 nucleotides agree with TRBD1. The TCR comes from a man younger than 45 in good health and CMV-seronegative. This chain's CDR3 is CASSDWTGGREQFF. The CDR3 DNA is TGTGCCAGCAGTGACTGGACAGGGGGCCGGGAGCAGTTCTTC.